Listed here is a single TCR beta chain. Its antigen is as yet unknown. These data come from a study of T cell responses to AZD1222 COVID-19 vaccine. Trimming pared 0 bases from V and 6 bases from J, leaving 18 bases between. The CDR3 covers 17 residues. Germline V lookup: CDR1 MGHRA, CDR2 YSYEKL. General observations from the study: Females made up more of the donors, who were largely white British, and clonal diversity may have come out too low.

Some clones are missing from TCRdb's copy, which holds only in-frame ones; the method was immunoSEQ multiplex PCR. The sample has about 150,000 clones; just over 90% are singletons. The genes are TRBV4-1 and TRBJ1-5; D not certain. The sequences come from peripheral blood, collected on day 0 of AZD1222 vaccination. The clonotype comes from an adult in good health. DNA of the CDR3: TGCGCCAGCAGCCAAGAACTGAGCGTGCTTCCCGGTCAGCCCCAGCATTTT. Its translation is CASSQELSVLPGQPQHF.